A single sample is the source of the 20 T cell receptor beta chains below, sequenced in a study of shared clonotypes between healthy human individuals. Sequenced by immunoSEQ multiplex PCR; TCRdb stores in-frame clones only, minus some. The table has about 730,000 clones, over 55% seen once; the top ten hold around 1.7%. Material for sequencing was memory CD4+ T cells sorted from blood. Subset described: CD45RA-negative fraction. The receptor set was obtained from a woman younger than 45 in good health.

V usage is TRBV6-1 and J usage is TRBJ1-2; D is ambiguous. The CDR3 covers 12 residues. CDR1 is MNHNS, CDR2 SASEGT, per germline. Trimming took off 4 bases at V and 8 bases at J, with 11 bases between the two ends. The CDR3 sequence: CASSVSSQGYTF. CDR3 coding DNA: TGTGCCAGCAGTGTTTCCAGCCAGGGCTACACCTTC.

This clone showed up just once. The rearrangement uses TRBV6-1 and TRBJ2-1, with 14 bases matching TRBD2. V lost 5 bases to trimming and J lost 7 bases; unmatched junction nucleotides: 4. Germline V gives CDR1 MNHNS, CDR2 SASEGT. The CDR3 length is 15 residues. CDR3 nucleotides: TGTGCCAGCAGTAGGACTAGCGGGAGGTATAATGAGCAGTTCTTC. Amino acids: CASSRTSGRYNEQFF.

This chain uses TRBV21-1 with TRBJ1-1; the listed D gene, TRBD1, was not tested against the DNA. TRBV21-1 is a pseudogene locus. CDR3 size: 17 residues. The CDR3 nucleotides are TGTGCCAGCAGCAAATATCCGGGACACCGGGTGGGGACTGAAGCTTTCTTT. This encodes CASSKYPGHRVGTEAFF.

The rearrangement joins TRBV6-1 to TRBJ1-5; D not certain. CDR1 and CDR2 (germline): MNHNS, SASEGT. This CDR3 region has 14 residues. Deletions cut 6 bases from V and 4 bases from J, with 13 bases between. The CDR3 here is CASRMIDGNQPQHF. CDR3 DNA sequence: TGTGCCAGCAGGATGATTGATGGGAATCAGCCCCAGCATTTT.

The chain has TRBV28 and TRBJ2-7, with 11 bases fitting TRBD2. Per the germline V gene, CDR1 is MDHEN and CDR2 is SYDVKM. The CDR3 is made up of 14 amino acids. V lost 9 bases, J lost 5 bases, and 9 bases stayed unmatched. The CDR3 DNA reads TGTGCCAGTCGAATAGCGGGAGGGGTCGACGAGCAGTACTTC. Translated: CASRIAGGVDEQYF.

This clone was recorded many times. The J gene is TRBJ1-1, the V gene TRBV30, with no clear D. Germline V gene sequence: CDR1 GTSNPN, CDR2 SVGIG (reference sequence). V dropped 4 bases and J dropped 0 bases, with 6 bases sitting between them. The CDR3 runs to 12 residues. CDR3 nucleotide sequence: TGTGCCTGGAAAAGAATGAACACTGAAGCTTTCTTT. Protein: CAWKRMNTEAFF.

This rearrangement joins TRBV28 to TRBJ2-7; 10 bases align to TRBD1. Germline loops: CDR1 MDHEN, CDR2 SYDVKM. J lost 4 bases, V lost 6 bases, and 6 bases had no gene match. The CDR3 totals 14 residues. The CDR3 DNA is TGTGCCAGCAGGTTGGGACAGGGGTTTTACGAGCAGTACTTC. Translating it yields CASRLGQGFYEQYF.

The V and J genes are TRBV5-4 and TRBJ2-7, with D perhaps matching TRBD2 (6 bases). The CDR3 has 15 amino acids. CDR1 and CDR2 (germline): SGHNT, YYREEE (reference sequence). Trimming removed 4 bases at V and 2 bases at J, with 16 bases between. The CDR3: CASSASGTSTYEQYF. The CDR3 coding sequence is TGTGCCAGCAGCGCCTCCGGGACTTCGACCTACGAGCAGTACTTC.

V and J are TRBV12-5 and TRBJ1-1; the D is unclear. The CDR3 length is 14 residues. V lost 1 base and J lost 5, with 11 bases in between. Germline V gene sequence: CDR1 LGHNT, CDR2 FRNRAP. The CDR3 DNA is TGTGCTAGTGGTTTGGAGGGCGGAAGGACTGAAGCTTTCTTT. This gives the protein CASGLEGGRTEAFF.

This chain connects TRBV29-1 to TRBJ1-1, with D hard to call. Germline values: CDR1 SQVTM, CDR2 ANQGSEA. Trimming left V 5 bases short and J 6 bases short, with 16 bases between. The CDR3 contains 13 residues. The CDR3 here is CSVSVPVIAEAFF. In DNA form, the CDR3 reads TGCAGCGTTTCCGTGCCGGTAATCGCTGAAGCTTTCTTT.

The chain employs TRBV5-6 and TRBJ2-7, with no clear D. In germline, CDR1 is SGHDT, CDR2 YYEEEE. V lost 4 bases and J lost 5, with 19 bases in between. The CDR3 totals 15 residues. This CDR3 reads CASSRTGSSTHEQYF. CDR3 DNA: TGTGCCAGCAGCCGCACCGGGTCAAGCACCCACGAGCAGTACTTC.

This clone was recorded a few times. J is TRBJ2-5 and V is TRBV5-4; D remains ambiguous. The V end was cut by 6 bases, the J end by 1 base, with 13 bases between. Germline V gives CDR1 SGHNT, CDR2 YYREEE (reference sequence). The CDR3 extends over 14 amino acids. CDR3 DNA sequence: TGTGCCAGCACTTCTCTTGACATCCAAGAGACCCAGTACTTC. Amino acids: CASTSLDIQETQYF.

V gene TRBV5-1 combines with J gene TRBJ2-2; 11 nucleotides line up with TRBD1. J was trimmed by 5 bases and V by 2 bases; bases with no gene match: 5. The CDR3 contains 16 residues. Germline V gene lookup returns CDR1 SGHRS and CDR2 YFSETQ. CDR3 protein: CASSFRTGGTTGELFF. The CDR3 region has the DNA TGCGCCAGCAGCTTCCGGACAGGGGGCACGACCGGGGAGCTGTTTTTT.

The rearrangement joins TRBV4-1 to TRBJ2-1, with a weak D call TRBD2 (6 bases). This CDR3 has 17 amino acids. V dropped 0 bases and J dropped 4 bases, with 16 bases sitting between them. CDR1 is MGHRA and CDR2 is YSYEKL in the germline V gene. In DNA form, the CDR3 reads TGCGCCAGCAGCCAAGATACCCGACTAGGGGAATACAATGAGCAGTTCTTC. Its protein is CASSQDTRLGEYNEQFF.

Of note for this clone: Other DNA variants within this sample encode the same CDR3. The chain carries TRBV7-9 and TRBJ2-3; no definite D call. CDR1 and CDR2 from the germline V gene are SEHNR and FQNEAQ (reference sequence). This CDR3 is built from 15 residues. V was pared by 1 base and J by 0 bases, with 8 bases between. In DNA form, the CDR3 reads TGTGCCAGCAGCTTAGTTGACTCTAGCACAGATACGCAGTATTTT. It codes for CASSLVDSSTDTQYF.

The chain carries TRBV5-1 and TRBJ2-2; weak D call: TRBD1 (5 bases). Trimming left V 1 base short and J 6 bases short, with 16 bases between. Germline V gene sequence: CDR1 SGHRS, CDR2 YFSETQ. There are 16 residues in the CDR3. The CDR3 spells CASSLPLDAGSGELFF. The CDR3 nucleotides read TGCGCCAGCAGCTTGCCTCTGGACGCAGGGTCCGGGGAGCTGTTTTTT.

The chain combines TRBV28 with TRBJ2-5, with D possibly being TRBD1 or TRBD2 (5 bases each). Germline V CDR1 and CDR2: MDHEN, SYDVKM. This CDR3 has 13 residues. V was pared by 6 bases and J by 5 bases, with 13 bases between. The CDR3 coding sequence is TGTGCCAGCAGGGGGGACCCTGAGGAGACCCAGTACTTC. This encodes CASRGDPEETQYF.

This rearrangement joins TRBV5-5 to TRBJ2-7; D ambiguous. Germline V gene data show CDR1 as SGHKS and CDR2 as YYEKEE (reference sequence). The CDR3 length is 16 residues. Trimming took off 6 bases at V and 0 bases at J, with 19 bases between the two ends. The CDR3, as DNA: TGTGCCAGCACCCCTCGAGGTGCATTGACCTCCTACGAGCAGTACTTC. Amino acid sequence: CASTPRGALTSYEQYF. The whole variable domain, filled in from reference TRBV5-5 and TRBJ2-7, reads DAGVTQSPTHLIKTRGQQVTLRCSPISGHKSVSWYQQVLGQGPQFIFQYYEKEERGRGNFPDRFSARQFPNYSSELNVNALLLGDSALYLCASTPRGALTSYEQYFGPGTRLTVT.

In DNA form, the CDR3 reads TGTGCCAGCACCTCGTTGGGGACAGGGAATTGGCATGAGCAGTTCTTC. This gives the protein CASTSLGTGNWHEQFF. V gene TRBV14 combines with J gene TRBJ2-1, with 9 bases aligning to TRBD1. The germline gives CDR1 SGHDN, CDR2 FVKESK. This CDR3 contains 16 residues. V was pared by 7 bases and J by 8 bases, with 15 bases of the junction left unmatched.

V and J are TRBV18 and TRBJ2-2; TRBD1 matches at 10 bases. Germline assignment: CDR1 KGHSH and CDR2 LQKENI. This CDR3 has 15 residues. J was trimmed by 5 bases and V by 3 bases; bases with no gene match: 3. CDR3 in amino acids: CASSPDRGKTGELFF. The CDR3 bases are TGTGCCAGCTCACCGGACAGGGGGAAAACCGGGGAGCTGTTTTTT.